This T cell receptor (beta chain) was sequenced in a study of CD8+CD57+ T cells in acquired aplastic anemia. Profiles of TCR beta VDJ and CDR3 were generated from a genomic DNA template. TCRdb re-called the reads through MiXCR, storing one row per CDR3 protein. The repertoire holds more than 250,000 distinct CDR3 sequences, with roughly three fifths as singletons. V gave up 10 bases and J gave up 3 bases; unmatched junction bases: 16. The CDR3 is made up of 16 amino acids. CDR1 and CDR2 (germline): SGHVS, FQNEAQ. Sequences were obtained from sorted CD4+, CD8+, or CD8+CD57+ T cells (not recorded which) from PBMCs. The chain recombines TRBV7-8 with TRBJ2-5; 8 positions match TRBD2. The source of this sequence is a human donor with severe aplastic anemia or a healthy control (not recorded which). The CDR3 DNA reads as TGTGCCATCACCGCCTTTGTCGGGGGGGCGGAAGAGACCCAGTACTTC. As protein: CAITAFVGGAEETQYF. Full variable domain (remainder filled in from reference TRBV7-8 and TRBJ2-5): GAGVSQSPRYKVAKRGQDVALRCDPISGHVSLFWYQQALGQGPEFLTYFQNEAQLDKSGLPSDRFFAERPEGSVSTLKIQRTQQEDSAVYLCAITAFVGGAEETQYFGPGTRLLVL.